This T cell receptor (beta chain) came from a study of cytotoxic CD8 clonotypes in ibrutinib-treated CLL (dated by TCRdb to the early 2020s). About the full investigation: In this cohort, approximately 14 patients were treatment-naive and approximately 10 were relapsed/refractory, while some 18 had unmutated IGHV. Cryopreserved peripheral blood mononuclear cells were collected at three points: before therapy, at response, and at either sustained remission or disease progression. On average, each sample had some 250,000 productive templates and tens of thousands of productive rearrangements. Responses were partial in roughly 24 patients and complete in 2; after median around 72 months follow-up, around 14 stayed in remission and roughly twelve progressed. Longitudinal samples were obtainable from about 30% of the roughly 90 participants in the trial. Patients were still on ibrutinib when every remission and progressive disease sample was collected. Response samples were taken after a median of approximately eleven months on treatment, ranging from about 6 to 40 months. The paper's findings and limits, for the study overall: Public clonotypes were rare and either shrank or stayed stable during treatment, and the rise in clonality at ibrutinib response reflected expansion of private clonotypes. Clonality rose at ibrutinib response, remained stable during sustained remission, and dropped back toward baseline at progression. Sampling times were not matched between sustained-remission and progressing patients, and lymph node repertoires were not studied. Baseline clonality was found to be higher than that of age-matched healthy donors and was strongly correlated with circulating CD8+ T-cell counts.

The sample's time point label is to be understood as: progressive disease on ibrutinib. For TCR beta library preparation, around 2.1 micrograms of genomic DNA were extracted from the cryopreserved PBMCs. High-throughput TCR beta sequencing was performed on longitudinal blood samples from CLL patients receiving ibrutinib monotherapy. The patients were enrolled in a single-center, open-label phase 2 trial of ibrutinib monotherapy. The CDR3 covers 11 residues, taking in both the cysteine and the phenylalanine. Only the CDR3 portion is preserved as DNA: 33 bases, with reading frame beginning at the first base. Per the germline V gene (reference sequence), DFQATT is the CDR1 and SNEGSKA is the CDR2. The V end loses 3 bases and the J end loses 11 bases, and a stretch of 14 bases separates them. For this clone: Its antigen remains unidentified. Base-call qualities are not available, and no considerably larger clone is one nucleotide away.

A MiSeq instrument was used for deep resolution sequencing, which targeted depths ranging from 1 in 1 million up to 1 in 200,000 T cells, with coverage averaging 10x for each clonotype. TCR beta libraries were generated with the immunoSEQ hsTCRB Kit. On the study's bioinformatics: ImmunoSEQ Data Assistant and ImmunoSEQ Analyzer were used for data analysis, and V, D and J genes were assigned according to IMGT definitions. Clonality, which ranges from 0 to 1, was calculated as one minus the normalized Shannon entropy of productive rearrangement frequencies. Public clonotype analysis was restricted to overrepresented clonotypes comprising at least 0.05% of each patient's repertoire. Some 14 age-matched healthy donor repertoires from immuneACCESS served as clonality controls. The source is immuneACCESS, and TCRdb retained only in-frame sequences with V and J called. Part of the clones is not carried over; for the studies checked, unresolved V genes explain less than half of this, and the remainder is unexplained. V, J and clone size reflect that table, while D and trimming were determined from the DNA. The table for this sample lists over 30,000 clones; around 67% of them were counted only once. The ten largest clones take up about 7% of the sample.

This chain joins TRBV20-1 to TRBJ2-7; the D segment could be TRBD1, given 5 matching bases. Material: PBMCs, obtained at disease progression, from a patient treated with ibrutinib. The origin of this receptor is a human donor with chronic lymphocytic leukemia. Read as DNA, the sequence is TGCAGTGCTAGGGAACAGGTGGACGAGTACTTC. This gives the protein CSAREQVDEYF.